One sample yielded the 25 T cell receptor beta chains listed below, sequenced in a study of control samples from healthy donors and cancer patients (TCRdb year 2020). The library came from the immunoSEQ multiplex PCR assay. TCRdb obtained this table from immuneACCESS and retained in-frame rearrangements with V and J assigned. These tables miss some clones; where compared with another copy, unresolved V genes account for less than half of the shortfall, and the remainder is unexplained. For this sample the table gives about 140,000 clones, of which about 91% were detected only once. The ten largest clones take up about 1.8% of the sample. The specimen sequenced was blood. The receptors shown here come from a man aged 18 to 30 in good health.

This clone appeared a single time. The chain couples TRBV30 to TRBJ1-1; D not resolved. Looked up from germline, CDR1 is GTSNPN and CDR2 is SVGIG (reference sequence). Trimming took 0 bases from V and 1 from J, leaving 6 bases between them. CDR3 length: 13 residues. CDR3 in DNA: TGTGCCTGGAGTGTAATCACGAACACTGAAGCTTTCTTT. It translates to CAWSVITNTEAFF. Variable domain in full (rest from reference TRBV30 and TRBJ1-1): SQTIHQWPATLVQPVGSPLSLECTVEGTSNPNLYWYRQAAGRGLQLLFYSVGIGQISSEVPQNLSASRPQDRQFILSSKKLLLSDSGFYLCAWSVITNTEAFFGQGTRLTVV.

This sequence joins TRBV28 and TRBJ2-1, with TRBD2 identical over 14 bases. There are 15 residues in the CDR3. Per the germline V gene, CDR1 is MDHEN and CDR2 is SYDVKM. The ends lost 2 bases at V and 9 bases at J; junction bases unmatched: 3. In DNA, the CDR3 is TGTGCCAGCAGTTTAAGACTAGCGGGGGGGTTTGAGCAGTTCTTC. This codes for CASSLRLAGGFEQFF.

This clone was recorded once. The V gene is TRBV4-2, the J gene TRBJ1-2; D is unclear. CDR1 and CDR2 from the germline V gene are LGHNA and YNFKEQ. CDR3 length: 13 amino acids. Trimming left V 5 bases short and J 5 bases short, with 12 bases between. DNA for the CDR3: TGTGCCAGCAGCTGGGGTCTCCTGTATGGCTACACCTTC. Translated: CASSWGLLYGYTF.

This clone was detected once. The chain combines TRBV5-5 with TRBJ2-5; 10 positions match TRBD2. Germline trimming cut 4 bases from V and 1 base from J; bases unmatched to any gene: 7. The length of the CDR3 is 16 residues. Germline values: CDR1 SGHKS, CDR2 YYEKEE (reference sequence). Here the CDR3 DNA reads TGTGCCAGCAGCATCGGACTAGCGGAGATCCAAGAGACCCAGTACTTC. It is translated as CASSIGLAEIQETQYF.

The V gene is TRBV15, the J gene TRBJ1-1; 7 positions agree with TRBD1. With V trimmed by 4 bases and J by 0 bases, 11 bases remained unmatched. The CDR3 is 17 residues long. Germline V lookup: CDR1 LNHNV, CDR2 YYDKDF (reference sequence). The CDR3 DNA reads TGTGCCACCAGCATGTACAGGGGATCGAGGTTGAACACTGAAGCTTTCTTT. As protein: CATSMYRGSRLNTEAFF.

V gene TRBV28 combines with J gene TRBJ2-2; D gene ambiguous. The CDR3 has 13 residues. Trimming removed 0 bases from V and 5 bases from J, with 4 bases in between. In germline, CDR1 is MDHEN, CDR2 SYDVKM. The chain's CDR3 is CASSLWQTGELFF. The CDR3 nucleotides read TGTGCCAGCAGTTTATGGCAGACCGGGGAGCTGTTTTTT.

This clone was seen once. V is TRBV5-1 and J is TRBJ2-1; TRBD2 matches 10 bases. Germline CDR1 is SGHRS and CDR2 is YFSETQ. J gave up 3 bases and V 0 bases, and 3 bases lay outside the gene matches. The CDR3 covers 16 residues. For the CDR3, the DNA is TGCGCCAGCAGCTTGGCTAGCGGGGGAAACTACAATGAGCAGTTCTTC. It yields the protein CASSLASGGNYNEQFF.

The chain carries TRBV11-2 and TRBJ2-5; TRBD2 matches 8 bases. Germline V gene sequence: CDR1 SGHAT, CDR2 FQNNGV. The CDR3 covers 19 residues. Trimming took 1 base from V and 0 from J; bases not matched to a gene: 13. CDR3: CASSLGLGASGLYQETQYF. The CDR3 DNA follows: TGTGCCAGCAGCTTAGGCCTGGGGGCTAGCGGGCTGTACCAAGAGACCCAGTACTTC.

This clone turned up a few times. V usage is TRBV14 and J usage is TRBJ2-7, with 8 bases matching TRBD1. J gave up 3 bases and V 4 bases, and 8 bases lay outside the gene matches. Germline values: CDR1 SGHDN, CDR2 FVKESK. CDR3 length equals 15 residues. The CDR3 DNA sequence: TGTGCCAGCAGCCTGACCGGACAGGGCAACTACGAGCAGTACTTC. Translating it yields CASSLTGQGNYEQYF. Full variable domain (remainder filled in from reference TRBV14 and TRBJ2-7): EAGVTQFPSHSVIEKGQTVTLRCDPISGHDNLYWYRRVMGKEIKFLLHFVKESKQDESGMPNNRFLAERTGGTYSTLKVQPAELEDSGVYFCASSLTGQGNYEQYFGPGTRLTVT.

The V and J genes are TRBV6-5 and TRBJ1-5; no firm D call. The CDR3 length is 13 residues. CDR1 and CDR2 from the germline V gene are MNHEY and SVGAGI. V gave up 8 bases and J gave up 2 bases, with 10 bases separating them. The CDR3 loop reads CASGGFGNQPQHF. In DNA, the CDR3 is TGTGCCAGCGGAGGGTTTGGCAATCAGCCCCAGCATTTT.

The rearrangement links TRBV29-1 to TRBJ2-3; D is unresolved. CDR1 is SQVTM, CDR2 ANQGSEA, per germline. The CDR3 runs 13 residues. The V gene lost 5 bases and the J gene lost 3 bases, with 12 bases spanning the gap. In nucleotides, the CDR3 is TGCAGCGTTTCATATGGCATAACAGATACGCAGTATTTT. This translates into CSVSYGITDTQYF.

V is TRBV21-1 and J is TRBJ1-6. TRBV21-1 is a pseudogene locus. CDR3 length equals 16 residues. CDR3 amino acids: CASSKVRKEGRSPLHF. The CDR3 coding sequence is TGTGCCAGCAGCAAAGTTAGGAAGGAGGGTCGGTCACCCCTCCACTTT.

This rearrangement joins TRBV11-1 to TRBJ1-1; tentatively, D is TRBD1 (5 bases). Germline CDR1 is SGHAT and CDR2 is FQDESV (reference sequence). This CDR3 region has 15 residues. Trimming stripped 6 bases from V and 1 base from J, with 15 bases between. As DNA, the CDR3 is TGTGCCAGCAGAGGGGACCGAGGGAGGAACACTGAAGCTTTCTTT. This translates into CASRGDRGRNTEAFF.

Note on this clone: This may come from a read error, since a much larger clone is one base off. This chain links TRBV9 with TRBJ2-3, with 11 nucleotides matching TRBD2. CDR1 and CDR2 (germline): SGDLS, YYNGEE. Unmatched junction bases numbered 1, after V lost 3 bases and J lost 1 base. This CDR3 has 15 residues. This CDR3 is CASSELAGGTDTQYF. In DNA, the CDR3 is TGTGCCAGCAGCGAACTAGCGGGGGGCACAGATACGCAGTATTTT.

The V and J genes are TRBV5-5 and TRBJ2-7, with 11 bases matching TRBD1. V dropped 1 base and J dropped 2; count of bases not matched to a gene: 2. Germline loops: CDR1 SGHKS, CDR2 YYEKEE (reference sequence). This CDR3 comprises 15 residues. CDR3 DNA sequence: TGTGCCAGCAGCTTGAAGGGACAGGGGGCCTACGAGCAGTACTTC. Its translation: CASSLKGQGAYEQYF.

Notes on this clone: The same CDR3 can be traced to other DNA sequences in this sample. The CDR3 region has the DNA TGTGCCAGCAGGGGGGTAGCAGATACGCAGTATTTT. Amino acid sequence: CASRGVADTQYF. J is TRBJ2-3 and V is TRBV28; D may correspond to TRBD1 or TRBD2 (5 bases each). This CDR3 has 12 residues. Trimming took 6 bases from V and 4 from J, leaving 8 bases between them. Germline lookup yields CDR1 MDHEN and CDR2 SYDVKM.

The V and J genes are TRBV6-5 and TRBJ1-2, with D perhaps matching TRBD1 (5 bases). CDR1 and CDR2 (germline): MNHEY, SVGAGI. The CDR3 extends over 15 amino acids. V lost 2 bases to trimming and J lost 5 bases, with 15 bases between them. The chain's CDR3 is CASSYGSTAHYGYTF. The DNA of the CDR3 is TGTGCCAGCAGTTACGGTTCGACAGCTCATTATGGCTACACCTTC.

This chain uses TRBV15 with TRBJ1-5; tentatively, D is TRBD1 (5 bases). The CDR3 consists of 12 residues. Trimming left V 5 bases short and J 7 bases short, with 9 bases between. Germline lookup yields CDR1 LNHNV and CDR2 YYDKDF (reference sequence). CDR3 bases: TGTGCCACCAGCGGGGGTCACCAGCCCCAGCATTTT. Translating gives CATSGGHQPQHF.

This chain joins TRBV9 and TRBJ1-3; D call uncertain. The CDR3 is 15 amino acids. CDR1 and CDR2 from the germline V gene are SGDLS and YYNGEE. The ends were cut back, 0 bases at V and 0 bases at J, with 7 bases in the middle. Here the CDR3 reads CASSVGSGSGNTIYF. The CDR3 DNA is TGTGCCAGCAGCGTAGGGTCAGGCTCTGGAAACACCATATATTTT.

The chain uses TRBV4-3 and TRBJ2-5; D is perhaps TRBD1 or TRBD2 (6 bases each). Germline V gene sequence: CDR1 LGHNA, CDR2 YSLEER. This CDR3 has 15 residues. Trimming removed 0 bases from V and 5 bases from J, with 13 bases in between. CDR3 sequence reads: CASSQDPGAWETQYF. DNA for the CDR3: TGCGCCAGCAGCCAAGATCCGGGGGCATGGGAGACCCAGTACTTC.

The chain carries TRBV9 and TRBJ1-4, with 12 bases fitting TRBD1. V shed 0 bases and J 8 bases; nucleotides not matched to a gene: 5. This CDR3 region has 16 residues. CDR1 is SGDLS and CDR2 is YYNGEE in the germline V gene. CDR3 bases: TGTGCCAGCAGCGTAGCTAGAGGGACAGGGGGCGAAAAACTGTTTTTT. Protein: CASSVARGTGGEKLFF. Full variable domain (remainder filled in from reference TRBV9 and TRBJ1-4): DSGVTQTPKHLITATGQRVTLRCSPRSGDLSVYWYQQSLDQGLQFLIQYYNGEERAKGNILERFSAQQFPDLHSELNLSSLELGDSALYFCASSVARGTGGEKLFFGSGTQLSVL.

The sample holds one count of this clone. J is TRBJ1-3 and V is TRBV21-1; the table calls TRBD1, which could not be checked here. TRBV21-1 is listed as a pseudogene. This CDR3 is built from 16 residues. DNA for the CDR3: TGTGCCAGCAGCAAAGAATCCCCAGGAACTGGAAACACCATATATTTT. This codes for CASSKESPGTGNTIYF.

The rearrangement uses TRBV4-3 and TRBJ2-5; the D gene could be TRBD1 or TRBD2 (5 bases each). This CDR3 region has 16 residues. The V end was cut by 0 bases, the J end by 4 bases, with 15 bases between. Looked up from germline, CDR1 is LGHNA and CDR2 is YSLEER. The CDR3 nucleotides read TGCGCCAGCAGCCAAGATTATGGGGGAAGGGGAGAGACCCAGTACTTC. Translation gives CASSQDYGGRGETQYF.

The chain joins TRBV24-1 to TRBJ1-6; D is ambiguous. Deletions cut 3 bases from V and 7 bases from J, with 6 bases between. Germline loops: CDR1 KGHDR, CDR2 SFDVKD. This CDR3 is 13 amino acids long. The CDR3 is CATSDELNSPLHF. CDR3 bases: TGTGCCACCAGTGATGAGTTGAATTCACCCCTCCACTTT.

This chain links TRBV7-2 with TRBJ2-7, with 14 positions matching TRBD2. The CDR3 runs 16 residues. CDR1 and CDR2 from the germline V gene are SGHTA and FQGNSA. With V trimmed by 1 base and J by 7 bases, 6 bases remained unmatched. As DNA, the CDR3 is TGTGCCAGCAGCTTAGGACTAGCGGGGGGGTATACTGAGCAGTACTTC. It yields the protein CASSLGLAGGYTEQYF.